This T cell receptor beta chain was identified in a study of T cell responses to AZD1222 COVID-19 vaccine. This table comes from immunoSEQ multiplex PCR, and its TCRdb copy is limited to in-frame clones, with some not included. The repertoire holds roughly 100,000 clones, with just under 95% as singletons. Losses at the gene ends were 6 bases for V and 0 bases for J; bases not matched to a gene: 2. Germline CDR1 and CDR2: SGHNT and YYREEE (reference sequence). The CDR3 is made up of 13 amino acids. The sample was peripheral blood, taken on day 0 of AZD1222 vaccination. The V call is TRBV5-4, the J call TRBJ1-1, with TRBD1 matching over 7 bases. The sequence was obtained from an adult in good health. The CDR3 DNA sequence: TGTGCCAGCACGGGACAGATGAACACTGAAGCTTTCTTT. It specifies CASTGQMNTEAFF.